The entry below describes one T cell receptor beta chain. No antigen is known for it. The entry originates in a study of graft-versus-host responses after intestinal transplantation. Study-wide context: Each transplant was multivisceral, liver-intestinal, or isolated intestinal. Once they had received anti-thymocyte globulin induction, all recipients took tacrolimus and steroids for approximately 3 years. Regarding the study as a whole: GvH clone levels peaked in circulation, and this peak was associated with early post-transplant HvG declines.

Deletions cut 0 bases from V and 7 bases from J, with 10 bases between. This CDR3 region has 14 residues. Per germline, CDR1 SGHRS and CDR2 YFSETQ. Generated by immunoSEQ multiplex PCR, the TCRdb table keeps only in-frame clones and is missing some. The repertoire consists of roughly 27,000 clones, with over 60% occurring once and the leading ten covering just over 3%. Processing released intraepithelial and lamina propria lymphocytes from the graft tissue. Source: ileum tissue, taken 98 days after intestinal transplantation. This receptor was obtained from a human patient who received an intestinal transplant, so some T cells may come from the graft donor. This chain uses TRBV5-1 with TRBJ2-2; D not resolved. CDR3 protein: CASSLDGQDGELFF. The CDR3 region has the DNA TGCGCCAGCAGCTTGGACGGGCAGGACGGGGAGCTGTTTTTT.